These T cell receptor beta chains were read from a single sample in a study of beta chain features in type 1 diabetes. Sequencing used immunoSEQ multiplex PCR; TCRdb keeps in-frame clones, though not all of them. The sample contains about 330,000 clones, roughly 9.6% of which appear only once. The sequenced material came from naive CD4+ T cells from blood. The receptors were gathered from a young woman in good health. Both conserved end residues are part of each CDR3. The D gene is left open where the match is weak. Rows give clone size only sometimes, using once, few, many, or a class for an expanded clone.

j_call: TRBJ2-5; d_call: .; clone_size: few; v_call: TRBV7-2; cdr3_nt: TGTGCCAGCAGCTCCCAGACTCTCCAAGAGACCCAGTACTTC; cdr3_aa: CASSSQTLQETQYF
j_call: TRBJ2-1; d_call: .; clone_size: .; v_call: TRBV27; cdr3_nt: TGTGCCAGCAAGCAGGGCCCCTACAATGAGCAGTTCTTC; cdr3_aa: CASKQGPYNEQFF
j_call: TRBJ2-7; d_call: TRBD2; clone_size: few; v_call: TRBV28; cdr3_nt: TGTGCCAGCAGTTTATTGTCCTTAGCGGGAGTCACGGGCGAGCAGTACTTC; cdr3_aa: CASSLLSLAGVTGEQYF
j_call: TRBJ2-1; d_call: TRBD2; clone_size: .; v_call: TRBV28; cdr3_nt: TGTGCCAGCAGTTTTGCCCGGCTAGCGGGAGTTGAGCAGTTCTTC; cdr3_aa: CASSFARLAGVEQFF
j_call: TRBJ1-2; d_call: .; clone_size: few; v_call: TRBV5-4; cdr3_nt: TGTGCCAGCAGCCCTAGCCGCTATGGCTACACCTTC; cdr3_aa: CASSPSRYGYTF
j_call: TRBJ2-1; d_call: TRBD2; clone_size: .; v_call: TRBV9; cdr3_nt: TGTGCCAGCAGCGTCAGCGGGAGCGAATACAATGAGCAGTTCTTC; cdr3_aa: CASSVSGSEYNEQFF
j_call: TRBJ1-5; d_call: TRBD1; clone_size: few; v_call: TRBV6-5; cdr3_nt: TGTGCCAGCAGCAGGGACAGCGTTAAGGATCAGCCCCAGCATTTT; cdr3_aa: CASSRDSVKDQPQHF
j_call: TRBJ2-3; d_call: .; clone_size: .; v_call: TRBV28; cdr3_nt: TGTGCCAGCAGTGTCCCGCAGGGGAGCACAGATACGCAGTATTTT; cdr3_aa: CASSVPQGSTDTQYF
j_call: TRBJ1-1; d_call: TRBD1; clone_size: .; v_call: TRBV28; cdr3_nt: TGTGCCAGCAGCGACAGGGGTGACACTGAAGCTTTCTTT; cdr3_aa: CASSDRGDTEAFF
j_call: TRBJ1-5; d_call: TRBD1; clone_size: .; v_call: TRBV28; cdr3_nt: TGTGCCAGCAGCCCATGGACAGGGGGGCTCGAGCCGCCCCAGCATTTT; cdr3_aa: CASSPWTGGLEPPQHF
j_call: TRBJ1-2; d_call: .; clone_size: few; v_call: TRBV4-2; cdr3_nt: TGTGCCAGCAGCTCACAGGGTAACTATGGCTACACCTTC; cdr3_aa: CASSSQGNYGYTF
j_call: TRBJ1-1; d_call: .; clone_size: few; v_call: TRBV4-3; cdr3_nt: TGCGCCAGCAGCCGACATCTACTCAGCAGGCAGGCTGAAGCTTTCTTT; cdr3_aa: CASSRHLLSRQAEAFF
j_call: TRBJ2-5; d_call: .; clone_size: few; v_call: TRBV5-1; cdr3_nt: TGCGCCAGCAGCTTGGATATGGAGACCCAGTACTTC; cdr3_aa: CASSLDMETQYF
j_call: TRBJ2-1; d_call: TRBD2; clone_size: .; v_call: TRBV7-9; cdr3_nt: TGTGCCAGCAGCCTGGGACTAGCGGGAAACAATGAGCAGTTCTTC; cdr3_aa: CASSLGLAGNNEQFF
j_call: TRBJ2-3; d_call: TRBD2; clone_size: few; v_call: TRBV30; cdr3_nt: TGTGCCTGGCGGACTAGCGCCACAGATACGCAGTATTTT; cdr3_aa: CAWRTSATDTQYF
j_call: TRBJ2-5; d_call: TRBD2; clone_size: few; v_call: TRBV10-3; cdr3_nt: TGTGCCATCAGTGAGAATAGCGGGGAGACCCAGTACTTC; cdr3_aa: CAISENSGETQYF
j_call: TRBJ2-7; d_call: .; clone_size: few; v_call: TRBV20-1; cdr3_nt: TGCAGTGCTAGAGTCAGGTACGAGCAGTACTTC; cdr3_aa: CSARVRYEQYF
j_call: TRBJ2-7; d_call: TRBD2; clone_size: .; v_call: TRBV18; cdr3_nt: TGTGCCAGCTCGTCGGGACTAGCGGGAGTCGGGGTGGACGAGCAGTACTTC; cdr3_aa: CASSSGLAGVGVDEQYF
j_call: TRBJ2-2; d_call: TRBD2; clone_size: .; v_call: TRBV6-5; cdr3_nt: TGTGCCAGCTACGAGCGGGAGAACACCGGGGAGCTGTTTTTT; cdr3_aa: CASYERENTGELFF
j_call: TRBJ2-5; d_call: .; clone_size: .; v_call: TRBV28; cdr3_nt: TGTGCCAGCAGTATAATTAGCAGGGGAAAGACCCAGTACTTC; cdr3_aa: CASSIISRGKTQYF
j_call: TRBJ1-5; d_call: .; clone_size: .; v_call: TRBV18; cdr3_nt: TGTGCCAGCTCACCAGGGGCAGCCCGGCCCCAGCATTTT; cdr3_aa: CASSPGAARPQHF
j_call: TRBJ1-1; d_call: .; clone_size: few; v_call: TRBV29-1; cdr3_nt: TGCAGCGTTGAAGTTGGGCGCACTGAAGCTTTCTTT; cdr3_aa: CSVEVGRTEAFF
j_call: TRBJ2-1; d_call: TRBD2; clone_size: few; v_call: TRBV29-1; cdr3_nt: TGCAGCGCCGTGAGAGTAGCGGGAGTAGATGAGCAGTTCTTC; cdr3_aa: CSAVRVAGVDEQFF
j_call: TRBJ2-7; d_call: .; clone_size: few; v_call: TRBV29-1; cdr3_nt: TGCAGCGTTACCGACCAGGGTCCCGAGCAGTACTTC; cdr3_aa: CSVTDQGPEQYF
j_call: TRBJ2-7; d_call: .; clone_size: .; v_call: TRBV5-4; cdr3_nt: TGTGCCAGCAGCTTGGCTAGGACAGATAACTACGAGCAGTACTTC; cdr3_aa: CASSLARTDNYEQYF
j_call: TRBJ1-1; d_call: .; clone_size: .; v_call: TRBV28; cdr3_nt: TGTGCCAGCAGTTCCCCCGAACAGTTGAACACTGAAGCTTTCTTT; cdr3_aa: CASSSPEQLNTEAFF
j_call: TRBJ2-7; d_call: TRBD2; clone_size: .; v_call: TRBV5-1; cdr3_nt: TGCGCCAGCAGCCTGACTAGCGGGAGTAACGAGCAGTACTTC; cdr3_aa: CASSLTSGSNEQYF
j_call: TRBJ1-1; d_call: TRBD1; clone_size: .; v_call: TRBV7-2; cdr3_nt: TGTGCCAGCAGCCCCCGACAGGGGGGTGAAGCTTTCTTT; cdr3_aa: CASSPRQGGEAFF
j_call: TRBJ2-1; d_call: TRBD2; clone_size: few; v_call: TRBV30; cdr3_nt: TGTGCCTGTATTAGCGGGAGGACCTACAATGAGCAGTTCTTC; cdr3_aa: CACISGRTYNEQFF
j_call: TRBJ2-1; d_call: .; clone_size: few; v_call: TRBV9; cdr3_nt: TGTGCCAGCAGCGGGTTCAGCCGGGGGAGCTACAATGAGCAGTTCTTC; cdr3_aa: CASSGFSRGSYNEQFF
j_call: TRBJ2-7; d_call: TRBD1; clone_size: .; v_call: TRBV5-1; cdr3_nt: TGCGCCAGCAGCTTAGGGCAGGGGGCCTACGAGCAGTACTTC; cdr3_aa: CASSLGQGAYEQYF
j_call: TRBJ2-5; d_call: TRBD1; clone_size: .; v_call: TRBV15; cdr3_nt: TGTGCCACCAGCAGAGACCAGGGGGCGAGGGAGACCCAGTACTTC; cdr3_aa: CATSRDQGARETQYF
j_call: TRBJ2-1; d_call: .; clone_size: .; v_call: TRBV14; cdr3_nt: TGTGCCAGCAGCCATCTAACAGAAGCCTACAATGAGCAGTTCTTC; cdr3_aa: CASSHLTEAYNEQFF
j_call: TRBJ2-1; d_call: TRBD2; clone_size: few; v_call: TRBV5-1; cdr3_nt: TGCGCCAGCAGCTACCCGGGGTTGGCGGGAGACTACAATGAGCAGTTCTTC; cdr3_aa: CASSYPGLAGDYNEQFF
j_call: TRBJ2-7; d_call: TRBD1; clone_size: few; v_call: TRBV19; cdr3_nt: TGTGCCAGTAGTTCCGGGACAGGGGAACACGAGCAGTACTTC; cdr3_aa: CASSSGTGEHEQYF
j_call: TRBJ2-1; d_call: .; clone_size: .; v_call: TRBV11-2; cdr3_nt: TGTGCCAGCAGCAGAGCTGCCTACAATGAGCAGTTCTTC; cdr3_aa: CASSRAAYNEQFF
j_call: TRBJ2-5; d_call: TRBD2; clone_size: few; v_call: TRBV4-3; cdr3_nt: TGCGCCAGCAGCCAAGAACGGGGGACTAGCGGGAGAAGGCAAGAGACCCAGTACTTC; cdr3_aa: CASSQERGTSGRRQETQYF
j_call: TRBJ2-1; d_call: TRBD2; clone_size: few; v_call: TRBV19; cdr3_nt: TGTGCCAGTAGTCCCGGACTAGCTCTCTACAATGAGCAGTTCTTC; cdr3_aa: CASSPGLALYNEQFF
j_call: TRBJ2-3; d_call: TRBD2; clone_size: few; v_call: TRBV6-6; cdr3_nt: TGTGCCAGCAGCCCCGGACTAGCGGGCAGCACAGATACGCAGTATTTT; cdr3_aa: CASSPGLAGSTDTQYF
j_call: TRBJ2-2; d_call: .; clone_size: few; v_call: TRBV13; cdr3_nt: TGTGCCAGCAGCTTTCTGTTGAGGACCGGGGAGCTGTTTTTT; cdr3_aa: CASSFLLRTGELFF
j_call: TRBJ2-7; d_call: TRBD1; clone_size: few; v_call: TRBV15; cdr3_nt: TGTGCCACCAGCAGGGCCGGGACAGGGGAAGCTGTGCAGTACTTC; cdr3_aa: CATSRAGTGEAVQYF
j_call: TRBJ1-1; d_call: .; clone_size: few; v_call: TRBV28; cdr3_nt: TGTGCCAGCAGTGCCGGGGGATGGACTGAAGCTTTCTTT; cdr3_aa: CASSAGGWTEAFF
j_call: TRBJ2-3; d_call: .; clone_size: few; v_call: TRBV29-1; cdr3_nt: TGCAGCGTAACCACCCTGACTGGTCTGTCGCAGTATTTT; cdr3_aa: CSVTTLTGLSQYF
j_call: TRBJ2-5; d_call: TRBD2; clone_size: few; v_call: TRBV7-2; cdr3_nt: TGTGCCAGCAGCCGCGGACTAGCGGCCCAAGAGACCCAGTACTTC; cdr3_aa: CASSRGLAAQETQYF
j_call: TRBJ1-1; d_call: .; clone_size: few; v_call: TRBV7-9; cdr3_nt: TGTGCCAGCAGCTTATGGGAGAGGGATGGCACTGAAGCTTTCTTT; cdr3_aa: CASSLWERDGTEAFF
j_call: TRBJ2-7; d_call: .; clone_size: few; v_call: TRBV7-9; cdr3_nt: TGTGCCAGCAGCCCAGATGGGTCGGGAGCCTACGAGCAGTACTTC; cdr3_aa: CASSPDGSGAYEQYF
j_call: TRBJ2-7; d_call: TRBD2; clone_size: .; v_call: TRBV10-3; cdr3_nt: TGTGCCATCAGTGCTCTTAGCGGGAGTCAGACCTACGAGCAGTACTTC; cdr3_aa: CAISALSGSQTYEQYF
j_call: TRBJ1-5; d_call: .; clone_size: few; v_call: TRBV9; cdr3_nt: TGTGCCAGCAGCACTGACCGGGGAAATCAGCCCCAGCATTTT; cdr3_aa: CASSTDRGNQPQHF
j_call: TRBJ2-1; d_call: TRBD2; clone_size: few; v_call: TRBV9; cdr3_nt: TGTGCCAGCAGCGTCGCGGGGGCCTACAATGAGCAGTTCTTC; cdr3_aa: CASSVAGAYNEQFF
j_call: TRBJ1-4; d_call: .; clone_size: .; v_call: TRBV2; cdr3_nt: TGTGCCAGCAGGTTCAGTGGGCTCAATGAAAAACTGTTTTTT; cdr3_aa: CASRFSGLNEKLFF
j_call: TRBJ2-1; d_call: .; clone_size: .; v_call: TRBV28; cdr3_nt: TGTGCCAGCAGTTTTTTGCGGGATGAGCAGTTCTTC; cdr3_aa: CASSFLRDEQFF
j_call: TRBJ2-2; d_call: .; clone_size: .; v_call: TRBV9; cdr3_nt: TGTGCCAGCAGCGTAGTCGCGACGGGAAGAACCGGGGAGCTGTTTTTT; cdr3_aa: CASSVVATGRTGELFF
j_call: TRBJ2-7; d_call: .; clone_size: .; v_call: TRBV5-4; cdr3_nt: TGTGCCAGCAGCTCATGGGGCCTGGCCCACGAGCAGTACTTC; cdr3_aa: CASSSWGLAHEQYF
j_call: TRBJ2-5; d_call: .; clone_size: .; v_call: TRBV29-1; cdr3_nt: TGCAGCGTCCGGGGGGAGACCCAGTACTTC; cdr3_aa: CSVRGETQYF
j_call: TRBJ1-2; d_call: .; clone_size: .; v_call: TRBV6-5; cdr3_nt: TGTGCCAGCAGTTACGATTATCGGGAAAACTATGGCTACACCTTC; cdr3_aa: CASSYDYRENYGYTF
j_call: TRBJ2-7; d_call: TRBD2; clone_size: .; v_call: TRBV11-3; cdr3_nt: TGTGCCAGCAGCAGGGACTACCTCTCCGAGCAGTACTTC; cdr3_aa: CASSRDYLSEQYF
j_call: TRBJ1-2; d_call: .; clone_size: few; v_call: TRBV7-9; cdr3_nt: TGTGCCAGCAGCTTAGGTAGCCTTGATGGTGGCTACACCTTC; cdr3_aa: CASSLGSLDGGYTF